The present T cell receptor beta chain was sequenced within a study of Tregs in tolerant kidney transplant recipients. Regarding the study as a whole: Validation in larger populations is needed because few patients were studied.

TCRdb's table, derived via immunoSEQ multiplex PCR, lists solely in-frame clones and lacks some. The sample holds about 240,000 clones, around 82% seen once. Trimming removed 1 base at V and 1 base at J, with 7 bases between. This CDR3 has 14 amino acids. Germline V gene data show CDR1 as SGHTA and CDR2 as FQGNSA. Concerning this clone: No antigen is known for it.

Unstimulated Tregs (CD4+CD25+CD127-) and CD4+CD25- non-Tregs were sorted from PBMCs. The chain combines TRBV7-2 with TRBJ2-5, with D possibly being TRBD1 (5 bases). This TCR derives from a human donor in good health. Material for sequencing was CD4+ T cells from blood. The CDR3 loop reads CASSLGGSQETQYF. In nucleotides, the CDR3 is TGTGCCAGCAGCTTAGGGGGCAGCCAAGAGACCCAGTACTTC.